This entry features one TCR beta chain sequence. This clone showed up just once. Its antigen is currently not known. No qualities accompany the bases; no much larger clone lies one base away. CDR1 and CDR2 were assigned from the germline V gene as SGHVS and FQNEAQ. Its CDR3 holds 16 amino acids, cysteine through phenylalanine. Left in the record is the CDR3 DNA by itself, 48 bases read in frame from the first base. Trimming at the junction amounts to 3 bases on V and 0 bases on J, and the germline ends lie 11 bases apart. Library preparation used the immunoSEQ multiplex PCR assay. Held by TCRdb, this immuneACCESS table contains in-frame sequences only and omits some clones. Under half of the omission traces to an unresolved V gene where checked; the cause of the rest is unknown. This sample comprises 110,000 or so clones, about 80% of them detected only once. The ten top clones hold 6% to 8% of the sample.

The data belong to a study of control samples from healthy donors and cancer patients (dated by TCRdb to about 2020). This clonotype was obtained from a man aged 18 to 30 in good health. The rearranged chain carries TRBV7-8 and TRBJ2-2; TRBD1 is possibly the D segment (5 matching bases). The sequenced material came from blood. The nucleotides read TGTGCCAGCAGCTTCCAAGGGGTTTCGAACACCGGGGAGCTGTTTTTT. The translation is CASSFQGVSNTGELFF.